This T cell receptor (beta chain) appears in the sequencing data of a study of blood T cell repertoires in COVID-19. As for the study in general: Acute and convalescent COVID-19 specimens originated in the United States, Italy and Spain. PBMCs, B-cell-depleted T cells, or T cells provided the cDNA or gDNA that made up the material.

This clone was found a few times. This CDR3 comprises 16 residues. Per germline, CDR1 MGHRA and CDR2 YSYEKL. V shed 4 bases, J shed 4 bases, and the junction held 7 bases outside the gene matches. Original data processing: By means of reference gene primer amplification, nucleated cell counts were estimated. Profiling relied on immunoSEQ multiplex PCR, and the TCRdb table lists in-frame clones only, not all of them. V and J calls and clone size follow that table, whereas D and trimming were derived from the DNA. The table shows about 140,000 clones, with about 74% occurring only once. This sequence was found in a man aged 45-65 years with acute or convalescent COVID-19. This chain connects TRBV4-1 to TRBJ2-1; 10 nucleotides align to TRBD2. Sequences were obtained from peripheral blood. The CDR3: CASSPLAGGAYNEQFF. The CDR3 region has the DNA TGCGCCAGCAGCCCCTTAGCGGGGGGCGCGTACAATGAGCAGTTCTTC.